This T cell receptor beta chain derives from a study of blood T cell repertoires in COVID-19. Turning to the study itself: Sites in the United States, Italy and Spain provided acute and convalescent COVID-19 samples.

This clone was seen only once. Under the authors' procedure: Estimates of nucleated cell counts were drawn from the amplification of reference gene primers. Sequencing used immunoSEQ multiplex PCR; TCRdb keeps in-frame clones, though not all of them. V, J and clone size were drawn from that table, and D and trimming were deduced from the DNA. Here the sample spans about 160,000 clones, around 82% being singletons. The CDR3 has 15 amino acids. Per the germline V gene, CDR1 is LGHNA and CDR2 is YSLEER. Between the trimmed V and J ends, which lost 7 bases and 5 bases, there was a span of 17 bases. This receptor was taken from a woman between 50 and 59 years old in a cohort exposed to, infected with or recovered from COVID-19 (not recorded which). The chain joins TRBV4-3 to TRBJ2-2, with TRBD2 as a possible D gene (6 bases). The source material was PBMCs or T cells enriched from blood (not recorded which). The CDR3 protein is CASKRSREATGELFF. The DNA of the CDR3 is TGCGCCAGCAAACGTTCAAGGGAGGCTACCGGGGAGCTGTTTTTT.